The text below deals with one T cell receptor beta chain. Vbeta (60) and Jbeta (13) primers were used in the PCR. Sequenced by immunoSEQ multiplex PCR; TCRdb stores in-frame clones only, minus some. The sample lists approximately 140,000 clones; roughly 88% were seen once. The data belong to a study of cytomegalovirus exposure and HLA in healthy donors. The overall study: Among the roughly 400 genotyped donors, over 70% were placed in the Caucasian-associated ancestry cluster.

Donors in the study were healthy people who gave bone marrow. CDR3 length equals 12 residues. From germline, CDR1 is SGHKS and CDR2 YYEKEE (reference sequence). Trimming shortened V by 4 bases and J by 7 bases, and 11 bases separated the two germline ends. The source of this sequence is a man aged 50 to 59 in good health and CMV-seronegative. Source material: PBMCs. The chain employs TRBV5-5 and TRBJ1-2; possibly TRBD1 for D (6 bases). The CDR3, as DNA: TGTGCCAGCAGCCCCCGGACAGCTGGCTACACCTTC. It specifies CASSPRTAGYTF.